A single sample is the source of the 16 T cell receptor beta chains below, sequenced in a study of T cells in Graves' hyperthyroidism and ophthalmopathy. RNA transcripts served as the template for amplifying TCR beta CDR3 regions. Initially, a first-round RT-PCR of the TCR CDR3 employed the HTBI primer set. Using its own MiXCR run on the multiplex PCR reads, TCRdb lists one record per CDR3 protein. There are about 620,000 distinct CDR3 sequences in the sample; around 15% occur only once, and 3% to 4.5% lies in the top ten. Sequenced sample: blood. The receptors here all came from a woman in her twenties or thirties with Graves' hyperthyroidism.

The rearrangement joins TRBV29-1 to TRBJ2-3; TRBD1 or TRBD2 may be the D gene (8 bases each). Germline CDR1 SQVTM, CDR2 ANQGSEA. The length of the CDR3 is 16 residues. Trimming took 8 bases from V and 3 from J, leaving 24 bases between them. CDR3 region: CSLRRGGRGQTDTQYF. The CDR3 region has the DNA TGCAGCTTACGTCGGGGGGGCAGGGGGCAAACAGATACGCAGTATTTT.

CDR3 nucleotide sequence: TGCAGTGCTAGAGATAGTTCCCTTCGGGGGACCCAGTACTTC. Protein product: CSARDSSLRGTQYF. This rearrangement joins TRBV20-1 to TRBJ2-5, with D perhaps TRBD2 (5 bases). This CDR3 spans 14 amino acids. The V gene lost 0 bases and the J gene lost 7 bases, with 15 bases spanning the gap. The V gene's germline CDR1 is DFQATT and CDR2 SNEGSKA (reference sequence).

This chain links TRBV28 with TRBJ2-2, with TRBD2 identical over 10 bases. The V gene's germline CDR1 is MDHEN and CDR2 SYDVKM. J was trimmed by 5 bases and V by 3 bases; bases with no gene match: 6. The length of the CDR3 is 16 residues. CDR3: CASSFRLAGETGELFF. The CDR3 DNA follows: TGTGCCAGCAGTTTTCGCCTAGCGGGAGAAACCGGGGAGCTGTTTTTT.

In its sample, this clonotype was seen many times. The chain couples TRBV30 to TRBJ2-1; TRBD2 might be the D (5 bases). Per the germline V gene, CDR1 is GTSNPN and CDR2 is SVGIG (reference sequence). The CDR3 has 15 amino acids. Trimming removed 0 bases from V and 0 bases from J, with 9 bases in between. In DNA form, the CDR3 reads TGTGCCTGGAGTGTATCAAGCGGCTCCTACAATGAGCAGTTCTTC. It codes for CAWSVSSGSYNEQFF.

The gene calls are TRBV27 and TRBJ2-2; D is undetermined. The CDR3 is 13 residues long. Germline CDR1 and CDR2: MNHEY and SMNVEV (reference sequence). Trimming took off 8 bases at V and 6 bases at J, with 13 bases between the two ends. The CDR3 protein is CASGPEGPGELFF. CDR3 nucleotide sequence: TGTGCCAGCGGACCGGAAGGTCCCGGGGAGCTGTTTTTT.

This sequence joins TRBV12-5 and TRBJ2-5; TRBD1 matches 8 bases. This CDR3 comprises 11 residues. Germline-derived CDR1 and CDR2 are LGHNT and FRNRAP. In DNA, the CDR3 is TGTCCTGACAGGGGCGGAGAGACCCAGTACTTC. This translates into CPDRGGETQYF.

This clonotype was counted at least ten times. This sequence joins TRBV24-1 and TRBJ2-5, with 9 bases fitting TRBD2. The junction had 6 bases not matched to a gene; V was cut back by 5 bases and J by 3 bases. Germline CDR1 is KGHDR and CDR2 is SFDVKD. The CDR3 loop spans 15 amino acids. CDR3: CATSAKGGREETQYF. The CDR3 nucleotides are TGTGCCACCAGTGCAAAAGGCGGGAGGGAAGAGACCCAGTACTTC.

This clonotype was picked up a small number of times. The CDR3 protein is CASSLGPSGTPDEKLFF. CDR3 in DNA: TGCGCCAGCAGCTTGGGACCCTCCGGGACACCTGATGAAAAACTGTTTTTT. The V and J genes are TRBV5-1 and TRBJ1-4; weak D call: TRBD1 (6 bases). The V end was cut by 0 bases, the J end by 6 bases, with 18 bases between. Germline V gene data show CDR1 as SGHRS and CDR2 as YFSETQ. The CDR3 loop spans 17 amino acids. The full variable domain, with the rest looked up from reference TRBV5-1 and TRBJ1-4, is KAGVTQTPRYLIKTRGQQVTLSCSPISGHRSVSWYQQTPGQGLQFLFEYFSETQRNKGNFPGRFSGRQFSNSRSEMNVSTLELGDSALYLCASSLGPSGTPDEKLFFGSGTQLSVL.

This clonotype was observed a few times. The J gene is TRBJ2-5, the V gene TRBV7-8; D is unresolved. The germline CDR1 and CDR2 sequences are SGHVS and FQNEAQ. The CDR3 sequence is 17 residues long. V was cut by 7 bases and J by 4 bases, with 25 bases left in between. The CDR3 is CASTRISPVVVSETQYF. CDR3 DNA: TGTGCCAGCACACGGATCAGTCCTGTCGTGGTCTCAGAGACCCAGTACTTC.

At least ten counts were recorded for this clonotype. This sequence joins TRBV6-1 and TRBJ2-2; D not certain. The germline V and J ends were trimmed by 8 bases and 0 bases, with 4 bases remaining between them. Germline CDR1 and CDR2: MNHNS and SASEGT. The CDR3 contains 12 residues. The CDR3 region is CASRANTGELFF. CDR3 bases: TGTGCCAGCCGGGCGAACACCGGGGAGCTGTTTTTT.

This chain links TRBV20-1 with TRBJ1-6; D call uncertain. The germline V gene encodes CDR1 DFQATT and CDR2 SNEGSKA (reference sequence). Trimming stripped 0 bases from V and 4 bases from J, with 7 bases between. The CDR3 has 14 amino acids. The CDR3 coding sequence is TGCAGTGCTAGAGATTCCTCATATAATTCACCCCTCCACTTT. Protein sequence: CSARDSSYNSPLHF.

The chain recombines TRBV7-3 with TRBJ1-1; D not resolved. CDR3 length: 13 amino acids. Germline V lookup: CDR1 SGHTA, CDR2 FQGTGA. V dropped 7 bases and J dropped 4 bases, with 13 bases sitting between them. The CDR3: CASNQLASTEAFF. In DNA form, the CDR3 reads TGTGCCAGCAACCAATTAGCTAGCACTGAAGCTTTCTTT.

In this sample, this clonotype turned up many times. This chain uses TRBV28 with TRBJ2-4; TRBD1 matches 7 bases. CDR3 length: 15 residues. Germline values: CDR1 MDHEN, CDR2 SYDVKM. V lost 5 bases and J lost 2; bases outside the gene matches: 6. CDR3 in amino acids: CASSEGGLSKNIQYF. In DNA form, the CDR3 reads TGTGCCAGCAGTGAAGGGGGCCTCTCCAAAAACATTCAGTACTTC. Variable domain in full (rest from reference TRBV28 and TRBJ2-4): DVKVTQSSRYLVKRTGEKVFLECVQDMDHENMFWYRQDPGLGLRLIYFSYDVKMKEKGDIPEGYSVSREKKERFSLILESASTNQTSMYLCASSEGGLSKNIQYFGAGTRLSVL.

A few counts support this clonotype. The chain carries TRBV27 and TRBJ2-3, with a tentative D call TRBD1 (6 bases). The CDR3 sequence is 12 residues long. Germline-derived CDR1 and CDR2 are MNHEY and SMNVEV (reference sequence). With 3 bases removed from V and 13 bases from J, the gap between germline ends came to 14 bases. In nucleotides, the CDR3 is TGTGCCAGCAGTTTTCCAGGGGCAATTGAGTATTTT. It translates to CASSFPGAIEYF.

This clonotype was counted only a few times. This chain joins TRBV14 and TRBJ2-7, with 10 bases that match TRBD1. The CDR3 is 16 residues long. CDR1 and CDR2 from the germline V gene are SGHDN and FVKESK. Trimming at V came to 4 bases and at J to 4 bases, leaving 10 bases not matched to a gene. The CDR3 here is CASSRIGGQGVYEQYF. The CDR3 DNA sequence: TGTGCCAGCAGCCGGATCGGTGGACAGGGGGTTTACGAGCAGTACTTC.

This clonotype has ten or more counts. V gene TRBV28 combines with J gene TRBJ2-3, with TRBD2 matching 10 bases. V trimming: 7 bases; J trimming: 2 bases; junction bases outside the gene matches: 9. Germline-derived CDR1 and CDR2 are MDHEN and SYDVKM. The CDR3 spans 16 residues. This CDR3 reads CASTPWSGRATDTQYF. The CDR3 DNA follows: TGTGCCAGCACCCCCTGGAGCGGGAGGGCCACAGATACGCAGTATTTT.